The 30 T cell receptor beta chains given below trace back to one sample, sequenced in a study of blood T cell repertoires in COVID-19. Clones were sequenced by immunoSEQ multiplex PCR, and TCRdb holds only the in-frame ones, with some missing. The data hold approximately 230,000 clones, with around 86% observed a single time. Material for sequencing was peripheral blood. All receptors come from a man younger than 40 who had recovered from COVID-19.

The chain couples TRBV2 to TRBJ1-2; D gene ambiguous. Trimming shortened V by 7 bases and J by 6 bases, and 18 bases separated the two germline ends. CDR3 length: 14 amino acids. Per germline, CDR1 SNHLY and CDR2 FYNNEI. The CDR3 here is CASIPSHGVNGYTF. The CDR3 DNA reads as TGTGCCAGCATCCCAAGTCATGGAGTTAATGGCTACACCTTC. The whole variable domain, remainder taken from reference TRBV2 and TRBJ1-2, is EPEVTQTPSHQVTQMGQEVILRCVPISNHLYFYWYRQILGQKVEFLVSFYNNEISEKSEIFDDQFSVERPDGSNFTLKIRSTKLEDSAMYFCASIPSHGVNGYTFGSGTRLTVV.

V usage is TRBV11-2 and J usage is TRBJ1-1; D gene ambiguous. Trimming took off 4 bases at V and 0 bases at J, with 6 bases between the two ends. The V gene's germline CDR1 is SGHAT and CDR2 FQNNGV. The CDR3 spans 13 residues. The CDR3: CASSYNLNTEAFF. As DNA, the CDR3 is TGTGCCAGCAGCTACAATTTGAACACTGAAGCTTTCTTT.

The rearrangement uses TRBV25-1 and TRBJ1-1; D call uncertain. This CDR3 comprises 13 residues. Germline V CDR1 and CDR2: MGHDK, SYGVNS. V lost 3 bases to trimming and J lost 5 bases, with 10 bases between them. The CDR3 coding sequence is TGTGCCAGCAGTGACCCTCTTCGGACTGAAGCTTTCTTT. Protein product: CASSDPLRTEAFF.

For the CDR3, the DNA is TGCGCCAGCAGCCTAGGAAGATGGACAGTCCTAGCCAAAAACATTCAGTACTTC. Its protein is CASSLGRWTVLAKNIQYF. The chain joins TRBV4-3 to TRBJ2-4, with a weak D call TRBD1 (6 bases). This CDR3 region has 18 residues. Germline assignment: CDR1 LGHNA and CDR2 YSLEER. V was trimmed by 4 bases and J by 0 bases, leaving 19 bases between them.

The chain is built from TRBV6-5 and TRBJ1-2, with D unresolved. Per the germline V gene, CDR1 is MNHEY and CDR2 is SVGAGI. The CDR3 contains 12 residues. Trimming shortened V by 7 bases and J by 5 bases, and 11 bases separated the two germline ends. The CDR3 sequence: CASTNRRYGYTF. CDR3 nucleotides: TGTGCCAGCACCAACCGGAGATATGGCTACACCTTC.

V and J are TRBV6-2 or TRBV6-3 and TRBJ2-1, with TRBD2 matching over 7 bases. CDR1 and CDR2 from the germline V gene are MNHEY and SVGEGT. The CDR3 loop spans 15 amino acids. The V segment lost 4 bases and the J segment 0 bases; nucleotides outside the gene matches: 3. The CDR3 region has the DNA TGTGCCAGCAGTTGGGGAGGGGACTCCTACAATGAGCAGTTCTTC. This sequence encodes CASSWGGDSYNEQFF.

The V gene is TRBV27, the J gene TRBJ1-1; D not certain. The CDR3 length is 13 residues. Germline V gene lookup returns CDR1 MNHEY and CDR2 SMNVEV (reference sequence). V lost 4 bases and J lost 5, with 11 bases in between. The CDR3 bases are TGTGCCAGCAGTTCTGCGGGGTTTACTGAAGCTTTCTTT. It specifies CASSSAGFTEAFF.

The chain carries TRBV19 and TRBJ1-2; D gene unclear. CDR1 is LNHDA, CDR2 SQIVND, per germline (reference sequence). The CDR3 contains 14 residues. The V gene lost 6 bases and the J gene lost 6 bases, with 17 bases spanning the gap. CDR3 bases: TGTGCCAGTAGCCTTGGTCCCGGAGGCCATGGCTACACCTTC. This gives the protein CASSLGPGGHGYTF.

The chain is built from TRBV6-5 and TRBJ1-5; 7 bases are shared with TRBD1. CDR3 length equals 12 residues. Germline-derived CDR1 and CDR2 are MNHEY and SVGAGI. The V gene end was trimmed by 11 bases and the J gene end by 6 bases; junction bases not matched to a gene: 7. The CDR3, as DNA: TGTGCCGTGACAGGGATGGTTCAGCCCCAGCATTTT. As protein: CAVTGMVQPQHF.

Only one count was recorded for this clone. The DNA for the CDR3 is TGTGCCAGCAGTGGAGGGACTAACTATGGCTACACCTTC. Protein product: CASSGGTNYGYTF. The chain is built from TRBV2 and TRBJ1-2; D gene ambiguous. CDR3 size: 13 residues. V dropped 4 bases and J dropped 0 bases, with 6 bases sitting between them. In germline, CDR1 is SNHLY, CDR2 FYNNEI. The complete variable domain, with remaining parts taken from reference TRBV2 and TRBJ1-2, reads EPEVTQTPSHQVTQMGQEVILRCVPISNHLYFYWYRQILGQKVEFLVSFYNNEISEKSEIFDDQFSVERPDGSNFTLKIRSTKLEDSAMYFCASSGGTNYGYTFGSGTRLTVV.

The chain couples TRBV19 to TRBJ1-2; D unclear. The CDR3 runs to 15 residues. Germline V gene lookup returns CDR1 LNHDA and CDR2 SQIVND (reference sequence). The germline V and J ends were trimmed by 7 bases and 6 bases, with 21 bases remaining between them. CDR3 nucleotides: TGTGCCAGTACCAACCCGGGAGGAGCTACGGATGGCTACACCTTC. It codes for CASTNPGGATDGYTF.

The chain combines TRBV27 with TRBJ1-1; the match to TRBD1 covers 9 bases. The junction had 11 bases not matched to a gene; V was cut back by 7 bases and J by 5 bases. In germline, CDR1 is MNHEY, CDR2 SMNVEV (reference sequence). The CDR3 sequence is 15 residues long. The CDR3 here is CASTISNRGRTEAFF. The CDR3 DNA follows: TGTGCCAGCACTATATCGAACAGGGGGCGGACTGAAGCTTTCTTT.

The chain couples TRBV4-3 to TRBJ2-7, with D possibly TRBD1 on 6 matching bases. V lost 1 base and J lost 2, with 9 bases in between. This CDR3 contains 14 residues. CDR1 and CDR2 (germline): LGHNA, YSLEER. The CDR3 bases are TGCGCCAGCAGCCAAGTGCCAGGGGCCTACGAGCAGTACTTC. Translating gives CASSQVPGAYEQYF.

V gene TRBV15 combines with J gene TRBJ1-5; the match to TRBD1 covers 7 bases. CDR1 is LNHNV, CDR2 YYDKDF, per germline (reference sequence). The J segment lost 7 bases and the V segment lost 1 base, leaving 10 bases of the junction unmatched. The CDR3 loop spans 16 amino acids. The CDR3 reads CATSRGGGAFGQPQHF. CDR3 sequence (DNA): TGTGCCACCAGCAGAGGAGGGGGCGCGTTCGGGCAGCCCCAGCATTTT.

The V and J genes are TRBV7-2 and TRBJ2-1; the D gene is possibly TRBD1 (5 bases). CDR1 is SGHTA and CDR2 is FQGNSA in the germline V gene. There are 14 residues in the CDR3. The V end was cut by 1 base, the J end by 9 bases, with 13 bases between. The DNA for the CDR3 is TGTGCCAGCAGCTTAGATCACAGGAACGGTGAGCAGTTCTTC. Translating it yields CASSLDHRNGEQFF. Looking up the rest from reference TRBV7-2 and TRBJ2-1 gives the full variable domain: GAGVSQSPSNKVTEKGKDVELRCDPISGHTALYWYRQSLGQGLEFLIYFQGNSAPDKSGLPSDRFSAERTGGSVSTLTIQRTQQEDSAVYLCASSLDHRNGEQFFGPGTRLTVL.

CDR3 protein: CASSLGGTYEQYF. In DNA form, the CDR3 reads TGTGCCAGCAGTCTAGGGGGCACCTACGAGCAGTACTTC. The chain links TRBV6-2 or TRBV6-3 to TRBJ2-7, with TRBD1 matching 7 bases. CDR3 length: 13 residues. V shed 5 bases and J 2 bases; nucleotides not matched to a gene: 3. Germline CDR1 and CDR2: MNHEY and SVGEGT.

The chain links TRBV4-1 to TRBJ2-7; 15 positions agree with TRBD2. The length of the CDR3 is 19 residues. The V gene end was trimmed by 3 bases and the J gene end by 0 bases; junction bases not matched to a gene: 9. Germline V gene lookup returns CDR1 MGHRA and CDR2 YSYEKL. CDR3 bases: TGCGCCAGCAGCCACCCGTCCGGGACTAGCGGGGGGAGCTCCTACGAGCAGTACTTC. Protein sequence: CASSHPSGTSGGSSYEQYF.

The rearrangement links TRBV9 to TRBJ2-7; possibly TRBD2 for D (5 bases). Germline CDR1 and CDR2: SGDLS and YYNGEE. CDR3 length equals 14 residues. The germline V and J ends were trimmed by 3 bases and 2 bases, with 12 bases remaining between them. The CDR3: CASSGPSGPYEQYF. The CDR3 bases are TGTGCCAGCAGCGGACCGAGCGGACCCTACGAGCAGTACTTC.

CDR3 in DNA: TGTGCCAGCAGCTTAGCACAGGGAGTAGGAAACACCATATATTTT. Residues: CASSLAQGVGNTIYF. The J gene is TRBJ1-3, the V gene TRBV7-7, with a possible D match to TRBD1 (6 bases). The germline CDR1 and CDR2 sequences are SSHAT and FNYEAQ (reference sequence). This CDR3 comprises 15 residues. Trimming cost V 0 bases and J 4 bases, with 10 bases left between them.

V gene TRBV6-5 combines with J gene TRBJ2-7, with TRBD2 identical over 12 bases. CDR3 length: 16 residues. V gave up 0 bases and J gave up 4 bases; unmatched junction bases: 4. From germline, CDR1 is MNHEY and CDR2 SVGAGI. CDR3 loop: CASSYSPSGGEYEQYF. DNA of the CDR3: TGTGCCAGCAGTTACTCCCCTAGCGGGGGGGAATACGAGCAGTACTTC.

The chain recombines TRBV19 with TRBJ2-4; 10 bases align to TRBD1. The CDR3 is 14 residues long. Germline CDR1 and CDR2: LNHDA and SQIVND (reference sequence). V gave up 10 bases and J gave up 4 bases; unmatched junction bases: 7. CDR3 sequence reads: CATRWGQGKNIQYF. CDR3 nucleotides: TGTGCCACCAGATGGGGACAGGGGAAAAACATTCAGTACTTC. Together with reference TRBV19 and TRBJ2-4, the CDR3 gives the full variable domain: DGGITQSPKYLFRKEGQNVTLSCEQNLNHDAMYWYRQDPGQGLRLIYYSQIVNDFQKGDIAEGYSVSREKKESFPLTVTSAQKNPTAFYLCATRWGQGKNIQYFGAGTRLSVL.

The rearrangement uses TRBV27 and TRBJ2-3; 8 bases line up with TRBD1. The CDR3 extends over 16 amino acids. CDR1 is MNHEY and CDR2 is SMNVEV in the germline V gene (reference sequence). Germline trimming cut 3 bases from V and 6 bases from J; bases unmatched to any gene: 11. CDR3 DNA sequence: TGTGCCAGCAGTTTTCATGGAGCAGGGGGCGTGGATACGCAGTATTTT. Translation gives CASSFHGAGGVDTQYF.

The V call is TRBV15, the J call TRBJ2-3; 7 nucleotides agree with TRBD2. The CDR3 has 14 residues. V trimming: 5 bases; J trimming: 2 bases; junction bases outside the gene matches: 4. CDR1 and CDR2 from the germline V gene are LNHNV and YYDKDF (reference sequence). CDR3 nucleotide sequence: TGTGCCACCAGCTTGGGAGGGGACACAGATACGCAGTATTTT. Amino acids: CATSLGGDTDTQYF.

This clone appeared a single time. The V gene is TRBV5-1, the J gene TRBJ2-7; D is perhaps TRBD2 (6 bases). The CDR3 loop spans 19 amino acids. Between the trimmed V and J ends, which lost 4 bases and 2 bases, there was a span of 28 bases. Germline V gene lookup returns CDR1 SGHRS and CDR2 YFSETQ. Here the CDR3 reads CASSLIPTFYGGSPYEQYF. The CDR3 bases are TGCGCCAGCAGCCTGATACCCACGTTCTACGGGGGTTCCCCCTACGAGCAGTACTTC.

V usage is TRBV6-6 and J usage is TRBJ1-1, with D perhaps matching TRBD1 (6 bases). This CDR3 is 14 amino acids long. Germline values: CDR1 MNHNY, CDR2 SVGAGI (reference sequence). Trimming pared 1 base from V and 4 bases from J, leaving 10 bases between. The CDR3 nucleotides are TGTGCCAGCAGTTACTTGGGCAGGGGCACTGAAGCTTTCTTT. This codes for CASSYLGRGTEAFF.

This chain uses TRBV14 with TRBJ2-2; D is ambiguous. V lost 4 bases, J lost 4 bases, and 16 bases lay in between. The CDR3 is 16 residues long. Germline lookup yields CDR1 SGHDN and CDR2 FVKESK. The CDR3 region is CASSPRPILSTGELFF. CDR3 bases: TGTGCCAGCAGCCCCAGACCCATACTATCCACCGGGGAGCTGTTTTTT.

J is TRBJ1-5 and V is TRBV21-1. TRBV21-1 is a documented pseudogene. CDR3 length: 16 amino acids. Written as DNA, the CDR3 is TGTGCCAGCAGCCTAACCAAACCTCTTCCCAATCAGCCCCAGCATTTT. It translates to CASSLTKPLPNQPQHF.

The rearrangement joins TRBV5-1 to TRBJ1-1; no clear D gene. Germline lookup yields CDR1 SGHRS and CDR2 YFSETQ. Trimming removed 0 bases at V and 1 base at J, with 7 bases between. The CDR3 has 14 amino acids. CDR3 DNA: TGCGCCAGCAGCTTGGGACAAAGGAACACTGAAGCTTTCTTT. The encoded protein is CASSLGQRNTEAFF. Filled out from reference TRBV5-1 and TRBJ1-1, the complete variable domain reads KAGVTQTPRYLIKTRGQQVTLSCSPISGHRSVSWYQQTPGQGLQFLFEYFSETQRNKGNFPGRFSGRQFSNSRSEMNVSTLELGDSALYLCASSLGQRNTEAFFGQGTRLTVV.

V is TRBV3-1 (or the pseudogene TRBV3-2) and J is TRBJ1-1, with 9 bases identical to TRBD1. CDR3 size: 15 residues. Germline V gene lookup returns CDR1 LGHDT and CDR2 YNNKEL (reference sequence). The trim removed 4 bases at V and 5 bases at J, leaving 8 bases unmatched. CDR3 in amino acids: CASSREQGARTEAFF. The CDR3 nucleotides read TGTGCCAGCAGCCGGGAACAGGGGGCGCGGACTGAAGCTTTCTTT.

The V call is TRBV5-1, the J call TRBJ1-2; 12 nucleotides line up with TRBD1. From germline, CDR1 is SGHRS and CDR2 YFSETQ. The CDR3 runs 15 residues. J was trimmed by 3 bases and V by 5 bases; bases with no gene match: 5. CDR3 coding DNA: TGCGCCAGCAGTACAGGGACAGGGGGCCACTATGGCTACACCTTC. This codes for CASSTGTGGHYGYTF.